This T cell receptor beta chain was profiled in a study of shared clonotypes between healthy human individuals. As concerns this clone: As yet, its antigen is unknown.

As defined, naive CD8 cells were CD45RO-negative and positively selected for CCR7, with terminally differentiated effector memory CD45RA+ cells excluded. General study findings and limits: On the whole, naive subsets had larger estimated richness than memory subsets had. Relative to clonotypes present in all four donors, those not shared had lower generation probabilities. Roughly 4.7% was the fraction of naive CD4 clonotypes found shared across four donors.

Deep was the level used in running the assay. Measured with immunoSEQ multiplex PCR; TCRdb has only the in-frame clones, and not every one. The data contain about 2 million clones, roughly 94% of them singletons. J lost 0 bases, V lost 1 base, and 3 bases had no gene match. This CDR3 comprises 15 residues. CDR1 is SGHKS, CDR2 YYEKEE, per germline (reference sequence). The source of this sequence is a man aged 18 to 35 in good health. The sequenced material came from naive CD8+ T cells sorted from blood. The chain employs TRBV5-5 and TRBJ1-2; the match to TRBD1 covers 7 bases. CDR3 loop: CASSLWDSPNYGYTF. The CDR3 DNA follows: TGTGCCAGCAGCTTGTGGGACAGCCCTAACTATGGCTACACCTTC. Full variable domain (missing parts from reference TRBV5-5 and TRBJ1-2): DAGVTQSPTHLIKTRGQQVTLRCSPISGHKSVSWYQQVLGQGPQFIFQYYEKEERGRGNFPDRFSARQFPNYSSELNVNALLLGDSALYLCASSLWDSPNYGYTFGSGTRLTVV.